This TCR beta chain was sequenced for a study of cytotoxic CD8 clonotypes in ibrutinib-treated CLL. Findings and limits, study-wide: Elevated clonality accompanied ibrutinib response, with a return toward baseline values at progression. Clonotypes that were public were uncommon, and they contracted or stayed stable on treatment.

Germline CDR1 SQVTM, CDR2 ANQGSEA. The CDR3 covers 13 residues. Deletions cut 7 bases from V and 1 base from J, with 13 bases between. Some clones are missing from TCRdb's copy, which holds only in-frame ones; the method was immunoSEQ multiplex PCR. The repertoire has roughly 250,000 clones, roughly 70% of them found once; the top ten carry 15% to 19%. Comments on this clone: Its antigen is unknown.

Sequencing was performed on PBMCs, taken after 24 months of ibrutinib treatment. This rearrangement joins TRBV29-1 to TRBJ1-1; weak D call: TRBD1 (6 bases). The receptor comes from a human donor with chronic lymphocytic leukemia. CDR3 nucleotides: TGCAGCGGCGACAGGTTAGGGAACACTGAAGCTTTCTTT. This sequence encodes CSGDRLGNTEAFF. The whole variable domain, filled in from reference TRBV29-1 and TRBJ1-1, reads SAVISQKPSRDICQRGTSLTIQCQVDSQVTMMFWYRQQPGQSLTLIATANQGSEATYESGFVIDKFPISRPNLTFSTLTVSNMSPEDSSIYLCSGDRLGNTEAFFGQGTRLTVV.